A selection of T cell receptor beta chains follows, all from one sample in a study of naive and memory T cell subsets. Using its own MiXCR run on the UMI-ligation and nested PCR reads, TCRdb lists one record per CDR3 protein. The sample lists more than 95,000 distinct CDR3 sequences; about 14% were seen once. Input material: naive CD8+ T cells from blood. The receptors originated from a human donor in good health. Both conserved end residues are part of each CDR3. The D gene is left open where the match is weak. Clone size is not always given. Where it is, it says once, few, many or a class for expanded clones.

many TRBJ1-1 TRBV20-1 - TGCAGTGCTATCCCCACTGAAGCTTTCTTT CSAIPTEAFF
few TRBJ2-5 TRBV15 - TGTGCCACCAGGCTCTCCCCAGAGGAGACCCAGTACTTC CATRLSPEETQYF
- TRBJ2-1 TRBV28 - TGTGCCAGCAGTCCCACTCGAGCAGGGTCTGTGGATGAGCAGTTCTTC CASSPTRAGSVDEQFF
few TRBJ2-6 TRBV7-8 - TGTGCCAGCAGCTTAGCGGTGGATCGGTTATCTGGGGCCAACGTCCTGACTTTC CASSLAVDRLSGANVLTF
- TRBJ2-1 TRBV20-1 - TGCAGTGCTAGAGTCGGGACTGAGCAGTTCTTC CSARVGTEQFF
many TRBJ2-1 TRBV7-3 - TGTGCCAGCAGCACAAGGCCGACAGGAACCTACAATGAGCAGTTCTTC CASSTRPTGTYNEQFF
few TRBJ2-2 TRBV12-3/TRBV12-4 TRBD1 TGTGCCAGCAGGACCGGACAGGGCGTCACCGGGGAGCTGTTTTTT CASRTGQGVTGELFF
many TRBJ1-3 TRBV20-1 - TGCAGTGCTAGTATCCGGGACCGGCAGAAATTCTCTGGAAACACCATATATTTT CSASIRDRQKFSGNTIYF
- TRBJ2-1 TRBV5-4 TRBD2 TGTGCCAGCAGCACGGGACTAGGTTACAATGAGCAGTTCTTC CASSTGLGYNEQFF
- TRBJ2-3 TRBV4-3 - TGCGCCAGCAGCCAAGGCTTCCTTACAGATACGCAGTATTTT CASSQGFLTDTQYF
- TRBJ1-2 TRBV12-3/TRBV12-4 TRBD1 TGTGCCAGCAGTCCCCGGGACAGGGGGGTTACGGACTATGGCTACACCTTC CASSPRDRGVTDYGYTF
few TRBJ2-3 TRBV13 TRBD2 TGTGCCAGCAGCCCGCCGCGGGGGGGCCTCGATACGCAGTATTTT CASSPPRGGLDTQYF
few TRBJ1-1 TRBV27 TRBD1 TGTGCCAGCAGCCCGGGACAGGGGTTTGAAGCTTTCTTT CASSPGQGFEAFF
few TRBJ2-1 TRBV7-3 - TGTGCCAGCAGCTCAAATCTAGGGAGTAGGGACAATGAGCAGTTCTTC CASSSNLGSRDNEQFF
- TRBJ2-1 TRBV29-1 - TGCAGCGTTGGGGGTGGCGCACCCAATGAGCAGTTCTTC CSVGGGAPNEQFF
few TRBJ1-2 TRBV27 - TGTGCCAGCAGTTTATCTGGGATTGCGTGGTATGGCTACACCTTC CASSLSGIAWYGYTF
- TRBJ2-1 TRBV4-2 TRBD1 TGTGCCAGCAGCCTACAGGGGGCGACGATGGAGCAGTTCTTC CASSLQGATMEQFF
- TRBJ2-4 TRBV4-2 - TGTGCCAGCAGCCAAGAAGAGGGGACATTCGCGGTTCAGTACTTC CASSQEEGTFAVQYF
few TRBJ2-2 TRBV20-1 - TGCAGTGCCCCGGGACTCAGAGGAGGGGAGCTGTTTTTT CSAPGLRGGELFF
- TRBJ2-7 TRBV4-3 - TGCGCCAGCAGCCAAGGTACGCCGGGACTGGTCTCCTACGAGCAGTACTTC CASSQGTPGLVSYEQYF
- TRBJ2-1 TRBV24-1 - TGTGCCACCAGTGACCTATCGAACAATGAGCAGTTCTTC CATSDLSNNEQFF
few TRBJ1-5 TRBV7-9 - TGTGCCAGCAGCCTAGGCGGGTGGGTAGATCAGCCCCAGCATTTT CASSLGGWVDQPQHF
- TRBJ2-5 TRBV13 - TGTGCCAGCAGCTCTAAGTACCAAGAGACCCAGTACTTC CASSSKYQETQYF
few TRBJ2-7 TRBV11-2 - TGTGCCAGCAGCCAGATTACAGTCTCCTCCTACGAGCAGTACTTC CASSQITVSSYEQYF
- TRBJ2-1 TRBV7-9 - TGTGCCAGCAGCCCCCAAGGCGGAGGGCCCCATGAGCAGTTCTTC CASSPQGGGPHEQFF
- TRBJ2-1 TRBV9 - TGTGCCAGCAGCGAGGGAGGGGGGGAATACAATGAGCAGTTCTTC CASSEGGGEYNEQFF
few TRBJ2-1 TRBV11-3 - TGTGCCAGCAGCTCCCGGGACTCCAATGAGCAGTTCTTC CASSSRDSNEQFF
- TRBJ2-1 TRBV15 - TGTGCCACCAGCAGAGATATCGTCTATGAGCAGTTCTTC CATSRDIVYEQFF
few TRBJ2-7 TRBV28 - TGTGCCAGCAGTCCCCTAGGAGCCAGGGACGAGCAGTACTTC CASSPLGARDEQYF
few TRBJ2-6 TRBV27 - TGTGCCAGCAGAGGAAGGGGGACCTACTACTCTGGGGCCAACGTCCTGACTTTC CASRGRGTYYSGANVLTF
- TRBJ2-7 TRBV28 - TGTGCCAGCAGTCCCGGACAGATCTCCTACGAGCAGTACTTC CASSPGQISYEQYF
few TRBJ2-7 TRBV27 - TGTGCCAGCAGTTTAGCAGCTCGGGGCGAGCAGTACTTC CASSLAARGEQYF
many TRBJ2-3 TRBV27 - TGTGCCAGCAGTCCCCCGGGCCGATTGGTAGCAGATACGCAGTATTTT CASSPPGRLVADTQYF
- TRBJ2-7 TRBV5-1 - TGCGCCAGCAGCCCTGGCAGGGGTTGGGACGAGCAGTACTTC CASSPGRGWDEQYF
many TRBJ1-5 TRBV20-1 TRBD1 TGCAGTGCTAGATCAGGGGGCGCGGATCAGCCCCAGCATTTT CSARSGGADQPQHF
few TRBJ2-1 TRBV4-2 TRBD2 TGTGCCAGCAGCCCCCTAGCGGGAGACGATGAGCAGTTCTTC CASSPLAGDDEQFF
many TRBJ2-7 TRBV12-3/TRBV12-4 TRBD2 TGTGCCAGCAGTCCGACTAGCGGGGAGCCCTACGAGCAGTACTTC CASSPTSGEPYEQYF
few TRBJ2-1 TRBV12-3/TRBV12-4 - TGTGCCAGCAGCGGGGTGGACTACAATGAAGAGCAGTTCTTC CASSGVDYNEEQFF
few TRBJ1-1 TRBV5-5 - TGTGCCAGCAGCTGGTGGAATGAAGCTTTCTTT CASSWWNEAFF
- TRBJ2-1 TRBV7-9 - TGTGCCAGCAGCCCAAAAAACGGGTACAATGAGCAGTTCTTC CASSPKNGYNEQFF
- TRBJ2-1 TRBV28 TRBD2 TGTGCCAGCAGTTTAGTAGCGGGGATTACTTACAATGAGCAGTTCTTC CASSLVAGITYNEQFF
- TRBJ1-5 TRBV7-9 - TGTGCCAGCAGCTTAGATGAGGGTCGGGATCAGCCCCAGCATTTT CASSLDEGRDQPQHF
- TRBJ2-1 TRBV11-2 TRBD2 TGTGCCAGCAGCCCAAGGACTAGCGGGTCTTTCCCCTACAATGAGCAGTTCTTC CASSPRTSGSFPYNEQFF
few TRBJ1-6 TRBV27 TRBD1 TGTGCCAGCAGTAGTCCAGGGGGCCCCCTCCACTTT CASSSPGGPLHF
- TRBJ2-7 TRBV27 TRBD1 TGTGCCAGCAGTTCCACAGGGGCTGCCTCCTACGAGCAGTACTTC CASSSTGAASYEQYF
many TRBJ2-7 TRBV29-1 - TGCAGCGTTGTTCAGGCGCCGTCCTACGAGCAGTACTTC CSVVQAPSYEQYF
few TRBJ2-1 TRBV30 - TGTGCCTGGAGCCTCGGGCGCGGCGGCGAGCAGTTCTTC CAWSLGRGGEQFF
many TRBJ1-2 TRBV25-1 - TGTGCCAGCAGTGAATATCCAGGAAACTATGGCTACACCTTC CASSEYPGNYGYTF
few TRBJ2-1 TRBV10-3 - TGTGCCATCAGTGAGTCGCGGGAGCAGTTCTTC CAISESREQFF
- TRBJ2-7 TRBV15 - TGTGCCACCAGCAGAGATTGGGGAGGCTACGAGCAGTACTTC CATSRDWGGYEQYF
few TRBJ2-3 TRBV2 TRBD2 TGTGCCAGCCCGGGACTAGCGGGAGCTAGCACAGATACGCAGTATTTT CASPGLAGASTDTQYF
few TRBJ1-1 TRBV7-9 - TGTGCCAGCAGGGGAGGGCCCAGGAACACTGAAGCTTTCTTT CASRGGPRNTEAFF
few TRBJ2-1 TRBV9 TRBD2 TGTGCCAGCAGCGGAGGACTAGCGGGGGGGCCGAGGAATGAGCAGTTCTTC CASSGGLAGGPRNEQFF
few TRBJ2-3 TRBV4-3 - TGCGCCAGCAGCCAAGGTCGGAGCACAGATACGCAGTATTTT CASSQGRSTDTQYF
- TRBJ2-7 TRBV7-2 TRBD2 TGTGCCAGCAGCCCCCATGGCGGGAGGTACGAGCAGTACTTC CASSPHGGRYEQYF